This T cell receptor beta chain was identified during a study of regulatory T cells in long-lasting Graves disease. Study-wide findings and caveats: The TCR repertoire of persistent Graves' patients was less diverse than that of newly diagnosed ones. Patients with persistent disease showed a bias toward TRBV28, TRBJ1-2 and TRBJ2-5.

Construction of TCR beta libraries relied on iRepertoire HTBI primers and on Arm-PCR targeting CDR3 regions. One entry per CDR3 protein results from TCRdb running MiXCR on the multiplex PCR reads. The table records about half a million distinct CDR3 sequences, approximately 12% of them present only once. Time point indicated: newly diagnosed GD, antithyroid drugs for less than 3 months. Construction of the TCR library relied on RNA isolated from PBMCs. With respect to this clonotype: Its antigen is as yet unknown.

The CDR3 is 15 residues long. The V and J ends lost 4 bases and 5 bases respectively, with 16 bases between them. The germline V gene has CDR1 SGHRS and CDR2 YFSETQ. The same specimen was also included in a second study, on T cells in Graves' hyperthyroidism and ophthalmopathy. That source notes: Using the HTBI primer set, a first-round RT-PCR was run on the TCR CDR3. In the analysis, a 13 V-J model separated ophthalmopathy from stable hyperthyroidism.

Sample: peripheral blood mononuclear cells (PBMCs), taken at new diagnosis, from a patient treated with antithyroid drugs. The J gene is TRBJ2-1, the V gene TRBV5-1; tentative D call: TRBD2 (6 bases). This sequence originates from a woman aged 25-40 years with Graves disease. The CDR3 here is CASSPREYVNNEQFF. CDR3 bases: TGCGCCAGCAGCCCTCGGGAGTATGTTAACAATGAGCAGTTCTTC.